This entry lists 13 T cell receptor beta chains sequenced from one sample in a study of T cell responses to AZD1222 COVID-19 vaccine. Sequenced by immunoSEQ multiplex PCR; TCRdb stores in-frame clones only, minus some. The table includes under 130,000 clones, approximately 88% detected once. The sample here was peripheral blood, taken on day 0 of AZD1222 vaccination. The receptors were sampled from an adult in good health.

This clone was observed once. V and J are TRBV6-5 and TRBJ2-5; D is unresolved. The CDR3 spans 14 residues. Germline CDR1 and CDR2: MNHEY and SVGAGI. V gave up 2 bases and J gave up 2 bases, with 9 bases separating them. CDR3 residues: CASSYADRQETQYF. The DNA of the CDR3 is TGTGCCAGCAGTTACGCCGACCGTCAAGAGACCCAGTACTTC.

The V and J genes are TRBV15 and TRBJ2-3; no firm D call. The V end was cut by 0 bases, the J end by 6 bases, with 4 bases between. Germline V lookup: CDR1 LNHNV, CDR2 YYDKDF (reference sequence). The CDR3 contains 12 residues. The CDR3 loop reads CATSREGDTQYF. The CDR3 nucleotides are TGTGCCACCAGCAGAGAAGGGGATACGCAGTATTTT.

This clone was detected only once. The gene calls are TRBV5-4 and TRBJ2-3; 7 nucleotides align to TRBD2. The CDR3 runs 13 residues. V lost 1 base and J lost 14; bases outside the gene matches: 10. CDR1 SGHNT and CDR2 YYREEE come from the germline V gene (reference sequence). CDR3 loop: CASSLRGESGRYF. CDR3 nucleotide sequence: TGTGCCAGCAGCTTGCGGGGGGAATCGGGTCGGTATTTT.

V usage is TRBV4-3 and J usage is TRBJ2-7; no clear D gene. The germline V gene has CDR1 LGHNA and CDR2 YSLEER. The length of the CDR3 is 14 residues. V was cut by 1 base and J by 3 bases, with 10 bases left in between. The CDR3 loop reads CASSQGRTYYEQYF. The CDR3, as DNA: TGCGCCAGCAGCCAAGGACGGACGTACTACGAGCAGTACTTC.

The chain carries TRBV28 and TRBJ1-1; D unclear. This CDR3 is built from 12 residues. Germline CDR1 is MDHEN and CDR2 is SYDVKM. The V end lost 8 bases, the J end lost 1 base, and 8 bases lay between the germline ends. CDR3 amino acids: CASGFANTEAFF. The CDR3 coding sequence is TGTGCCAGCGGGTTTGCGAACACTGAAGCTTTCTTT.

The chain joins TRBV7-2 to TRBJ2-3; 8 bases map to TRBD2. CDR1 and CDR2 from the germline V gene are SGHTA and FQGNSA. The trim removed 3 bases at V and 1 base at J, leaving 3 bases unmatched. The CDR3 has 15 amino acids. The CDR3 protein is CASSLQRGRTDTQYF. The CDR3 DNA follows: TGTGCCAGCAGCTTGCAGCGGGGGCGCACAGATACGCAGTATTTT.

In its sample, this clone was seen once. CDR3 in DNA: TGCGCCAGCAGCCTCGGACGGGGGGGGAGTGACTATGGCTACACCTTC. This encodes CASSLGRGGSDYGYTF. The genes are TRBV4-1 and TRBJ1-2; a possible D gene is TRBD1 (5 bases). V gave up 4 bases and J gave up 3 bases, with 18 bases separating them. The V gene's germline CDR1 is MGHRA and CDR2 YSYEKL. The length of the CDR3 is 16 residues.

This chain joins TRBV9 and TRBJ1-5, with a weak D call TRBD1 (6 bases). Looked up from germline, CDR1 is SGDLS and CDR2 is YYNGEE. CDR3 length: 15 residues. Trimming took 5 bases from V and 0 from J, leaving 12 bases between them. The CDR3 loop reads CASSPTDSSNQPQHF. The CDR3 DNA reads TGTGCCAGCAGTCCGACGGACAGTAGCAATCAGCCCCAGCATTTT.

V is TRBV5-5 and J is TRBJ2-1, with 10 bases matching TRBD2. The CDR3 totals 16 residues. Per the germline V gene, CDR1 is SGHKS and CDR2 is YYEKEE (reference sequence). V dropped 5 bases and J dropped 6; count of bases not matched to a gene: 11. The CDR3 loop is CASRHTGTSVRNEQFF. DNA of the CDR3: TGTGCCAGCAGGCACACCGGGACTAGCGTCCGCAATGAGCAGTTCTTC.

J is TRBJ2-7 and V is TRBV5-1; 9 positions agree with TRBD1. V lost 1 base and J lost 3; bases outside the gene matches: 5. Germline assignment: CDR1 SGHRS and CDR2 YFSETQ. There are 15 residues in the CDR3. CDR3 nucleotides: TGCGCCAGCAGCTTGACGGGGACAGGGATCTACGAGCAGTACTTC. Translated, it gives CASSLTGTGIYEQYF.

The V gene is TRBV6-5, the J gene TRBJ2-7, with 10 positions matching TRBD1. The CDR3 totals 14 residues. Per the germline V gene, CDR1 is MNHEY and CDR2 is SVGAGI. J gave up 3 bases and V 8 bases, and 7 bases lay outside the gene matches. This CDR3 reads CASAQWTGGYEQYF. Here the CDR3 DNA reads TGTGCCAGCGCCCAATGGACAGGGGGCTACGAGCAGTACTTC.

V is TRBV9 and J is TRBJ1-6; no clear D gene. Per germline, CDR1 SGDLS and CDR2 YYNGEE. V dropped 4 bases and J dropped 10 bases, with 9 bases sitting between them. CDR3 length equals 12 residues. The CDR3 DNA reads TGTGCCAGCAGCCAGACTGGATCACCCCTCCACTTT. It encodes CASSQTGSPLHF.

The rearrangement joins TRBV29-1 to TRBJ2-3; TRBD2 aligns across 8 bases. Germline CDR1 and CDR2: SQVTM and ANQGSEA. CDR3 length: 15 amino acids. V shed 1 base and J 2 bases; nucleotides not matched to a gene: 5. The CDR3 DNA follows: TGCAGCGTTGAAGGTAGCGGGACCTACACAGATACGCAGTATTTT. This gives the protein CSVEGSGTYTDTQYF.